This T cell receptor (beta chain) was retrieved from a study of shared T cell receptors in the human thymus. Clones were read by immunoSEQ multiplex PCR, and TCRdb kept only the in-frame ones, dropping some. The table has hundreds of thousands of clones, about 90% seen once. The germline V and J ends were trimmed by 0 bases and 1 base, with 4 bases remaining between them. In germline, CDR1 is MGHRA, CDR2 YSYEKL. The CDR3 runs 14 residues. Turning to this clone: The sample carries other DNA sequences with the same CDR3.

The same data also contributed to another study, on human thymus T cells. That work adds: As related research reported, thymic repertoires overlapped highly among unrelated individuals.

Sequencing was done on a sample of thymocytes. The rearrangement joins TRBV4-1 to TRBJ1-5; D uncertain. The source of this sequence is a boy younger than two with a congenital heart defect. The CDR3 region is CASSQDLSNQPQHF. The CDR3 DNA is TGCGCCAGCAGCCAAGATTTAAGCAATCAGCCCCAGCATTTT.